Below, 15 T cell receptor beta chains from the same sample are listed, as sequenced in a study of cytomegalovirus exposure and HLA in healthy donors. Libraries were prepared by immunoSEQ multiplex PCR; TCRdb keeps only in-frame clonotypes and omits some of them. The profile shows 100,000 to 150,000 clones, roughly 95% of them singletons. The sequenced sample was PBMCs. The receptors were sampled from a man aged 18 to 35 in good health and CMV-seronegative.

V gene TRBV27 combines with J gene TRBJ1-1; maybe TRBD1 (5 bases). Trimming took off 4 bases at V and 1 base at J, with 10 bases between the two ends. The germline V gene has CDR1 MNHEY and CDR2 SMNVEV (reference sequence). The CDR3 covers 14 residues. The chain's CDR3 is CASSWGTGNTEAFF. The CDR3 DNA reads TGTGCCAGCAGTTGGGGAACAGGGAACACTGAAGCTTTCTTT.

The rearrangement uses TRBV10-3 and TRBJ2-2; D is possibly TRBD2 (6 bases). V was clipped by 0 bases and J by 7 bases, with 12 bases between them. The CDR3 consists of 15 residues. Germline V gene data show CDR1 as ENHRY and CDR2 as SYGVKD. CDR3 sequence (DNA): TGTGCCATCAGTGAGTCATGGGGGGAGAACGGGGAGCTGTTTTTT. Translated: CAISESWGENGELFF.

The CDR3 spells CSVESGSHNEQFF. In DNA form, the CDR3 reads TGCAGCGTCGAAAGCGGGAGCCACAATGAGCAGTTCTTC. The chain combines TRBV29-1 with TRBJ2-1; 8 bases are shared with TRBD2. Unmatched junction bases numbered 6, after V lost 6 bases and J lost 5 bases. The V gene's germline CDR1 is SQVTM and CDR2 ANQGSEA. This CDR3 region has 13 residues.

The CDR3 sequence is CASTPNRGQISFF. The CDR3 DNA is TGTGCCAGCACCCCTAATAGGGGACAGATATCTTTCTTT. The chain is built from TRBV28 and TRBJ1-1; 7 positions agree with TRBD1. CDR1 MDHEN and CDR2 SYDVKM come from the germline V gene. The CDR3 has 13 residues. V shed 7 bases, J shed 12 bases, and the junction held 14 bases outside the gene matches.

The sample holds a few counts of this clone. The V gene is TRBV6-6, the J gene TRBJ2-7; 9 nucleotides line up with TRBD2. CDR1 and CDR2 (germline): MNHNY, SVGAGI (reference sequence). With 6 bases clipped from V and 2 bases from J, the junction kept 8 bases outside the gene matches. CDR3 length equals 15 residues. The chain's CDR3 is CASRRRLAETYEQYF. For the CDR3, the DNA is TGTGCCAGCAGGCGGCGACTAGCGGAAACCTACGAGCAGTACTTC.

The rearrangement joins TRBV30 to TRBJ2-1, with D perhaps TRBD1 (6 bases). Germline CDR1 is GTSNPN and CDR2 is SVGIG (reference sequence). The V gene lost 3 bases and the J gene lost 1 base, with 22 bases spanning the gap. The CDR3 runs to 18 residues. This chain's CDR3 is CAWRDLTGTARSYNEQFF. The CDR3 DNA sequence: TGTGCCTGGAGAGATCTTACAGGGACCGCCAGGTCCTACAATGAGCAGTTCTTC.

This sequence joins TRBV5-1 and TRBJ2-1, with D tentatively TRBD2 (7 bases). This CDR3 has 17 amino acids. The V end lost 3 bases, the J end lost 0 bases, and 16 bases lay between the germline ends. The germline CDR1 and CDR2 sequences are SGHRS and YFSETQ. In nucleotides, the CDR3 is TGCGCCAGCAGCTGGGGGGGCCTTGTTAGCTCCTACAATGAGCAGTTCTTC. Its translation: CASSWGGLVSSYNEQFF. The whole variable domain, remainder taken from reference TRBV5-1 and TRBJ2-1, is KAGVTQTPRYLIKTRGQQVTLSCSPISGHRSVSWYQQTPGQGLQFLFEYFSETQRNKGNFPGRFSGRQFSNSRSEMNVSTLELGDSALYLCASSWGGLVSSYNEQFFGPGTRLTVL.

The chain carries TRBV18 and TRBJ2-7; TRBD1 aligns across 8 bases. V shed 5 bases, J shed 5 bases, and the junction held 5 bases outside the gene matches. The CDR3 has 13 residues. Germline CDR1 is KGHSH and CDR2 is LQKENI. The CDR3 nucleotides are TGTGCCAGCTCATCGACAGGGGCCAACGAGCAGTACTTC. Amino acids: CASSSTGANEQYF. Full variable domain (remainder filled in from reference TRBV18 and TRBJ2-7): NAGVMQNPRHLVRRRGQEARLRCSPMKGHSHVYWYRQLPEEGLKFMVYLQKENIIDESGMPKERFSAEFPKEGPSILRIQQVVRGDSAAYFCASSSTGANEQYFGPGTRLTVT.

V gene TRBV4-1 combines with J gene TRBJ2-3, with 15 bases fitting TRBD2. Germline-derived CDR1 and CDR2 are MGHRA and YSYEKL. CDR3 length equals 17 residues. Losses at the gene ends were 3 bases for V and 2 bases for J; bases not matched to a gene: 3. The CDR3 reads CASSHGLAGGVTDTQYF. CDR3 nucleotides: TGCGCCAGCAGCCACGGACTAGCGGGAGGGGTCACAGATACGCAGTATTTT.

The rearrangement joins TRBV7-3 to TRBJ2-3; 9 nucleotides line up with TRBD2. V trimming: 3 bases; J trimming: 2 bases; junction bases outside the gene matches: 3. The CDR3 has 15 amino acids. CDR1 and CDR2 from the germline V gene are SGHTA and FQGTGA. For the CDR3, the DNA is TGTGCCAGCAGCTTGCTAGCGGGACCCACAGATACGCAGTATTTT. This translates into CASSLLAGPTDTQYF. Together with reference TRBV7-3 and TRBJ2-3, the CDR3 gives the full variable domain: GAGVSQTPSNKVTEKGKYVELRCDPISGHTALYWYRQSLGQGPEFLIYFQGTGAADDSGLPNDRFFAVRPEGSVSTLKIQRTERGDSAVYLCASSLLAGPTDTQYFGPGTRLTVL.

The chain combines TRBV5-1 with TRBJ2-1; 9 bases are shared with TRBD1. Trimming at V came to 0 bases and at J to 9 bases, leaving 10 bases not matched to a gene. In germline, CDR1 is SGHRS, CDR2 YFSETQ. This CDR3 region has 16 residues. The DNA for the CDR3 is TGCGCCAGCAGCTTGGGACAGGGGGTAGCCGGCCGTGAGCAGTTCTTC. Amino acids: CASSLGQGVAGREQFF. The whole variable domain, remainder taken from reference TRBV5-1 and TRBJ2-1, is KAGVTQTPRYLIKTRGQQVTLSCSPISGHRSVSWYQQTPGQGLQFLFEYFSETQRNKGNFPGRFSGRQFSNSRSEMNVSTLELGDSALYLCASSLGQGVAGREQFFGPGTRLTVL.

This rearrangement joins TRBV30 to TRBJ2-5; tentative D call: TRBD2 (6 bases). The CDR3 runs 13 residues. V dropped 2 bases and J dropped 5 bases, with 12 bases sitting between them. The germline V gene has CDR1 GTSNPN and CDR2 SVGIG (reference sequence). CDR3 bases: TGTGCCTGGAGTCGTAAGGGGAGGGAGACCCAGTACTTC. It encodes CAWSRKGRETQYF.

V is TRBV27 and J is TRBJ1-3, with 9 bases that match TRBD1. The trim removed 1 base at V and 0 bases at J, leaving 7 bases unmatched. The CDR3 consists of 18 residues. Germline V gene data show CDR1 as MNHEY and CDR2 as SMNVEV (reference sequence). This CDR3 is CASSLYSGQGSSGNTIYF. DNA of the CDR3: TGTGCCAGCAGTTTATATTCCGGACAGGGGAGCTCTGGAAACACCATATATTTT.

The genes are TRBV30 and TRBJ2-1, with 10 bases lining up with TRBD2. The trim removed 1 base at V and 9 bases at J, leaving 6 bases unmatched. Germline CDR1 and CDR2: GTSNPN and SVGIG (reference sequence). This CDR3 comprises 14 residues. CDR3 region: CAWSDLAGDSEQFF. CDR3 nucleotides: TGTGCCTGGAGTGATCTAGCGGGAGATAGTGAGCAGTTCTTC. Full variable domain (rest looked up from reference TRBV30 and TRBJ2-1): SQTIHQWPATLVQPVGSPLSLECTVEGTSNPNLYWYRQAAGRGLQLLFYSVGIGQISSEVPQNLSASRPQDRQFILSSKKLLLSDSGFYLCAWSDLAGDSEQFFGPGTRLTVL.

This clone came up once. J is TRBJ2-3 and V is TRBV7-9; tentatively, D is TRBD2 (5 bases). Per the germline V gene, CDR1 is SEHNR and CDR2 is FQNEAQ (reference sequence). Trimming took off 5 bases at V and 0 bases at J, with 12 bases between the two ends. The CDR3 runs to 15 residues. The CDR3 loop is CASSRSVYSTDTQYF. In DNA form, the CDR3 reads TGTGCCAGCAGCCGTAGCGTCTACAGCACAGATACGCAGTATTTT.